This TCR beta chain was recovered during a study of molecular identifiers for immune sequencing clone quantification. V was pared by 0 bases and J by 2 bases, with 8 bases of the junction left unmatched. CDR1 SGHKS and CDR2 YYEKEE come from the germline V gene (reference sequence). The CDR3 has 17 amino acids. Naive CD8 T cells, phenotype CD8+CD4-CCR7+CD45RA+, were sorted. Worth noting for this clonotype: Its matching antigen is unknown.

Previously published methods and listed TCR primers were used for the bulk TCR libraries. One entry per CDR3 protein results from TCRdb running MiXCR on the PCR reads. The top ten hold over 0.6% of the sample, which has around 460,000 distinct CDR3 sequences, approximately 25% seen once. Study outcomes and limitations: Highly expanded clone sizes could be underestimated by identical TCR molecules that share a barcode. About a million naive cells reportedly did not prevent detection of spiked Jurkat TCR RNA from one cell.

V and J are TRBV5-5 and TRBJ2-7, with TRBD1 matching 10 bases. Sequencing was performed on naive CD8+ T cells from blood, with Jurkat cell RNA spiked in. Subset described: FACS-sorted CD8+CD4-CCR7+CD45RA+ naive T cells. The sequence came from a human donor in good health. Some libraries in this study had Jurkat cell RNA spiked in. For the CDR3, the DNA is TGTGCCAGCAGCTTGGAGGGACAGGGGATGGTCGCCTACGAGCAGTACTTC. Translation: CASSLEGQGMVAYEQYF.